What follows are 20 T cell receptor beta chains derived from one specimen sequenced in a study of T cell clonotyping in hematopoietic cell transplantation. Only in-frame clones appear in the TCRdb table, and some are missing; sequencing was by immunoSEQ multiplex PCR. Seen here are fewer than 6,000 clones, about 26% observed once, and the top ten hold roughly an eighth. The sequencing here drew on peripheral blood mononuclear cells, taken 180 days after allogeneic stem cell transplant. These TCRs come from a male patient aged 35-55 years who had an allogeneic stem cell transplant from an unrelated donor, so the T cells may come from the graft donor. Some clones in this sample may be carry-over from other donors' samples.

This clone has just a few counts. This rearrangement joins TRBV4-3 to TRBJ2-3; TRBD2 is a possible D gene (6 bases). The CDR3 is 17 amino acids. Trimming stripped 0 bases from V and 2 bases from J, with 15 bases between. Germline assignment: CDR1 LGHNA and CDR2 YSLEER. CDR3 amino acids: CASSQDRIAGPTDTQYF. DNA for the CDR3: TGCGCCAGCAGCCAAGATCGGATCGCGGGGCCCACAGATACGCAGTATTTT.

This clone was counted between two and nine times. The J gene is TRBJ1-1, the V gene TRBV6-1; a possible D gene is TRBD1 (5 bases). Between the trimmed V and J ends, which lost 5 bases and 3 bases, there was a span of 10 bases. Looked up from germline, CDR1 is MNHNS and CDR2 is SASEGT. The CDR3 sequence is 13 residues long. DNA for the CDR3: TGTGCCAGCAGTCGGGGACGGGACACTGAAGCTTTCTTT. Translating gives CASSRGRDTEAFF.

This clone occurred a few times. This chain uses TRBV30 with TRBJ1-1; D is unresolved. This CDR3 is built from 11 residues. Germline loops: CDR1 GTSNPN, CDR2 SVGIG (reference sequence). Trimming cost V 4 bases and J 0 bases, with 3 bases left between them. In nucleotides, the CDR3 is TGTGCCTGGATCCTGAACACTGAAGCTTTCTTT. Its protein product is CAWILNTEAFF.

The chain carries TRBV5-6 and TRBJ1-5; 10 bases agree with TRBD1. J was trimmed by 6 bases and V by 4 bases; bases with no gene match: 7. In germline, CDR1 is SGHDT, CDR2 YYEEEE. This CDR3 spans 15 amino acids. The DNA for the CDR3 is TGTGCCAGCAGCGTCGGACAGGGGGTATTTCAGCCCCAGCATTTT. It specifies CASSVGQGVFQPQHF.

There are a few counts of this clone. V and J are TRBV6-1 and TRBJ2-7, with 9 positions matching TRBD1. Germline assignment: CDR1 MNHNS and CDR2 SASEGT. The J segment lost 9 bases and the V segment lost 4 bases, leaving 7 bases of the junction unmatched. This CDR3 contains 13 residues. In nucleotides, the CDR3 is TGTGCCAGCAGTGGACAGGGGGGCGATGCGCAGTACTTC. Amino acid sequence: CASSGQGGDAQYF.

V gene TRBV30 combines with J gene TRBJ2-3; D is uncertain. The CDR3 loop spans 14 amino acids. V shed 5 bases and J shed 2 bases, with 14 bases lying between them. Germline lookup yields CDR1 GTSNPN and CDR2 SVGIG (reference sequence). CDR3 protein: CAWGYGSPTDTQYF. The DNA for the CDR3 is TGTGCCTGGGGATACGGAAGCCCCACAGATACGCAGTATTTT.

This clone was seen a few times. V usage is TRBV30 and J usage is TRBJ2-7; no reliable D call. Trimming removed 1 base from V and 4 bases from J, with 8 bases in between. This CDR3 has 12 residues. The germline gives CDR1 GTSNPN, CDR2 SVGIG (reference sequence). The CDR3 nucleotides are TGTGCCTGGAGTGGGAGTCCATACGAGCAGTACTTC. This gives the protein CAWSGSPYEQYF.

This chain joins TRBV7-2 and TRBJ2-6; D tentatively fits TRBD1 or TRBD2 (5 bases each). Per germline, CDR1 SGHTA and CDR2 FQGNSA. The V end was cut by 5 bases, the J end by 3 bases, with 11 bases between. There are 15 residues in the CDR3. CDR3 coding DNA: TGTGCCAGCAGCCTCATGGGGGATGGGGCCAACGTCCTGACTTTC. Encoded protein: CASSLMGDGANVLTF. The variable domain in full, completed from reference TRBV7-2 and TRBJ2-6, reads GAGVSQSPSNKVTEKGKDVELRCDPISGHTALYWYRQSLGQGLEFLIYFQGNSAPDKSGLPSDRFSAERTGGSVSTLTIQRTQQEDSAVYLCASSLMGDGANVLTFGAGSRLTVL.

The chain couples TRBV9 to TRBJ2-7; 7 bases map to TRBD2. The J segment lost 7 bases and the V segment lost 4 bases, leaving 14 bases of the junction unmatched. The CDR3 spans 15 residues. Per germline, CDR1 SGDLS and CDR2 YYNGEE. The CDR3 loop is CASSTLASAFGEQYF. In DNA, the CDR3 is TGTGCCAGCAGCACACTAGCGTCCGCCTTCGGGGAGCAGTACTTC. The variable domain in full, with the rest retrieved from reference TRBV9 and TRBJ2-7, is DSGVTQTPKHLITATGQRVTLRCSPRSGDLSVYWYQQSLDQGLQFLIQYYNGEERAKGNILERFSAQQFPDLHSELNLSSLELGDSALYFCASSTLASAFGEQYFGPGTRLTVT.

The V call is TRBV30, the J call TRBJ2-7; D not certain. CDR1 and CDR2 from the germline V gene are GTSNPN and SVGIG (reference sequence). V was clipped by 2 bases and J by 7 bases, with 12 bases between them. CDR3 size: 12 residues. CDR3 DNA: TGTGCCTGGAGTCTCCGAGGTGCGGAGCAGTACTTC. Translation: CAWSLRGAEQYF.

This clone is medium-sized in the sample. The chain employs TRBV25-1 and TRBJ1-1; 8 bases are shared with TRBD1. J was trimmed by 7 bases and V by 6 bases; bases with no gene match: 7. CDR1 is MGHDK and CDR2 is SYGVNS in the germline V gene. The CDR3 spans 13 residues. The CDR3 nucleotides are TGTGCCAGCAGAGATCCACAGGGGGTTGAAGCTTTCTTT. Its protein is CASRDPQGVEAFF.

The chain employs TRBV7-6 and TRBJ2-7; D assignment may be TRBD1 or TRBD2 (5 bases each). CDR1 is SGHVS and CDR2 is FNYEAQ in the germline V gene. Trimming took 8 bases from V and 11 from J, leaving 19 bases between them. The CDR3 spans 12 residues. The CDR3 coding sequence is TGTGCCAGCTCGAGCGTGGGGGATCGAGAGTACTTC. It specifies CASSSVGDREYF.

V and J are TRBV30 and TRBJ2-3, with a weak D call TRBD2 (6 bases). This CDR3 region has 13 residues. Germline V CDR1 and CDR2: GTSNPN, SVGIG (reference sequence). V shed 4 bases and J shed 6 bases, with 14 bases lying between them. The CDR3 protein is CAWTPGTADTQYF. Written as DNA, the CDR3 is TGTGCCTGGACCCCAGGGACTGCTGATACGCAGTATTTT.

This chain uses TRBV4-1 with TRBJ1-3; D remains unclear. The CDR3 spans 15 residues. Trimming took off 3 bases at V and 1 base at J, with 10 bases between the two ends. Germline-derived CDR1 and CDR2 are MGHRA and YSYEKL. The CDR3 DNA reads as TGCGCCAGCAGCCAGCTATCCTTTTCTGGAAACACCATATATTTT. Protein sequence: CASSQLSFSGNTIYF.

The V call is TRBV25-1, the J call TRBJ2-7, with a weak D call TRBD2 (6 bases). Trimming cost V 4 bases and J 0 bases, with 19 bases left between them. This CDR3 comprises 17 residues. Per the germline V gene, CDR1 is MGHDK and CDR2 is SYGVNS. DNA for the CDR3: TGTGCCAGCAGTGGGTCCGCTGGGGGGATAAGCTCCTACGAGCAGTACTTC. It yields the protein CASSGSAGGISSYEQYF.

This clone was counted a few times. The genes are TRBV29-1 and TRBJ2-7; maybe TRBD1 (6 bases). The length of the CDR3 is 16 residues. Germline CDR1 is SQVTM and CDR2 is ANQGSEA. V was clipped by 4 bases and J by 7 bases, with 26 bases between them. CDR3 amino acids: CSVASIRDTQSGEQYF. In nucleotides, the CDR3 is TGCAGCGTTGCTTCAATCCGGGACACCCAGTCGGGGGAGCAGTACTTC.

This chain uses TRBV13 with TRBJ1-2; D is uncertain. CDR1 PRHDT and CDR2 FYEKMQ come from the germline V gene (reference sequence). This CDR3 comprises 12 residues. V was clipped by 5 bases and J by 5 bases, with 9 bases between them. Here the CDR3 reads CASSPSRYGYTF. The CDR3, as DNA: TGTGCCAGCAGCCCCTCCAGATATGGCTACACCTTC.

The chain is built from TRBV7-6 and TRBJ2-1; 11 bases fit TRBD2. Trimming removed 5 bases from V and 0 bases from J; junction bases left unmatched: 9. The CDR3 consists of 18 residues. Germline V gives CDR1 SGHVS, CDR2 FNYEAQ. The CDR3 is CASSKLAGAPSSYNEQFF. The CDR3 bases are TGTGCCAGCAGCAAACTAGCGGGAGCGCCTAGCTCCTACAATGAGCAGTTCTTC.

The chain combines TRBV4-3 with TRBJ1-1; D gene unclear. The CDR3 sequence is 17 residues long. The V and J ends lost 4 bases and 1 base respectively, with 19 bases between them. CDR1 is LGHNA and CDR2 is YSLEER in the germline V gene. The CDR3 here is CASSPEDGSGKNTEAFF. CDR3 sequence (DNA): TGCGCCAGCAGCCCAGAAGATGGATCCGGGAAGAACACTGAAGCTTTCTTT.

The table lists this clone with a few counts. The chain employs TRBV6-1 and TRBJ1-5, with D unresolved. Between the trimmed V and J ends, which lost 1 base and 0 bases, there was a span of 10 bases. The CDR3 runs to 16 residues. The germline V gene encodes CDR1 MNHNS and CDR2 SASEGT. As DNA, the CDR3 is TGTGCCAGCAGTGAAGGGCCGATATATAGCAATCAGCCCCAGCATTTT. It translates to CASSEGPIYSNQPQHF.